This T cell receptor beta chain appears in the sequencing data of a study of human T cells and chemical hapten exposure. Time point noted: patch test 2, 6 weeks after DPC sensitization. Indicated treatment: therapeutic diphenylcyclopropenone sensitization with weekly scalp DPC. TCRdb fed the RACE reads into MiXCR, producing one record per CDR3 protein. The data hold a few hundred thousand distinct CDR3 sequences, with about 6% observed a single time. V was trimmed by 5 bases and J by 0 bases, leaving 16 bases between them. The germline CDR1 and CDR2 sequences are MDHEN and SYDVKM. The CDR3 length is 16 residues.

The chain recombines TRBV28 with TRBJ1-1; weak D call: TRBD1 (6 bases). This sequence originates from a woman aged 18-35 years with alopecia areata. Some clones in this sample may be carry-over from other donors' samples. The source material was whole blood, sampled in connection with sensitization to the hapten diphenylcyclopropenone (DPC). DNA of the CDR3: TGTGCCAGCAGTCAACCGGGACACAGATTGAACACTGAAGCTTTCTTT. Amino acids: CASSQPGHRLNTEAFF.